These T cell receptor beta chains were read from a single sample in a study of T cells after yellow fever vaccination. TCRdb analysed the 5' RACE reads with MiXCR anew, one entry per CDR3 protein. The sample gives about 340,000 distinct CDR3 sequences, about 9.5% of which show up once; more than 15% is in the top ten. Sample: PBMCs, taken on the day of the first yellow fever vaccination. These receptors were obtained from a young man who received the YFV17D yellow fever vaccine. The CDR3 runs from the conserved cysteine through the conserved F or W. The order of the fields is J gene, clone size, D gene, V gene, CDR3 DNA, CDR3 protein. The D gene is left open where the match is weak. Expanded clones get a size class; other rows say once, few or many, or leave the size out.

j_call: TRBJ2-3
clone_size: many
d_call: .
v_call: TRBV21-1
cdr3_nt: TGTGCCAGCAGCACCCCAGTCACAGATACGCAGTATTTT
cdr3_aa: CASSTPVTDTQYF

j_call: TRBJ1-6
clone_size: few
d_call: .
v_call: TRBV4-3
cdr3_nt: TGCGCCAGCAGCCAAGACTATAGTGGGAATTCACCCCTCCACTTT
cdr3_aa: CASSQDYSGNSPLHF

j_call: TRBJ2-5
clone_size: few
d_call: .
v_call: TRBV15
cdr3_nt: TGTGCCACCAGCAGAGTAGGGGGGGGAGGAGAGACCCAGTACTTC
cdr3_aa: CATSRVGGGGETQYF

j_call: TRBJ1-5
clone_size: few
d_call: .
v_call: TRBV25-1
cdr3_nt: TGTGCCAGCAGCAAGACAGGTAGTAATCAGCCCCAGCATTTT
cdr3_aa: CASSKTGSNQPQHF

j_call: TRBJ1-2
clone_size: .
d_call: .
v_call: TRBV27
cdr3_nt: TGTGCCAGCTTCCGCCAGGGCTATGGCTACACCTTC
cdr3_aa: CASFRQGYGYTF

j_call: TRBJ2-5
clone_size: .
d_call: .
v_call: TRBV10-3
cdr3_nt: TGTGCCATCAGTGAGGAGAAAGAGACCCAGTACTTC
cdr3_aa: CAISEEKETQYF

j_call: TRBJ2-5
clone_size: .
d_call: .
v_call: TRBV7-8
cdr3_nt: TGTGCCAGCACCTCCCGGGGCGCGCGGACTTCCCAGTACTTC
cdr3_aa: CASTSRGARTSQYF

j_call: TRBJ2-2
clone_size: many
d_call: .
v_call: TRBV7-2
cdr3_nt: TGTGCCAGCAGCTTAGCGGGCGGGGTCCGGGAGCTGTTTTTT
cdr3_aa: CASSLAGGVRELFF

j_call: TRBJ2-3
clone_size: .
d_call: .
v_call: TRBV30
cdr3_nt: TGTGCCGGGAGGGGGCCAACAGATACGCAGTATTTT
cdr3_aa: CAGRGPTDTQYF

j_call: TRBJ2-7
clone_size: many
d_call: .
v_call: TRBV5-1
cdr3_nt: TGCGCCAGCAGCTTCGAGGGGCTCTACGAGCAGTACTTC
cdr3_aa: CASSFEGLYEQYF

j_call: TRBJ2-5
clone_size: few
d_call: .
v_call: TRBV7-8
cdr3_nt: TGTGCCAGCAGCTTAATGCACAGCCAAGAGACCCAGTACTTC
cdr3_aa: CASSLMHSQETQYF

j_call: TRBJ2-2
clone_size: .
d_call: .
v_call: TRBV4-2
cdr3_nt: TGTGCCAGCAGCCAAGTTTGGCCACCGAACACCGGGGAGCTGTTTTTT
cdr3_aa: CASSQVWPPNTGELFF

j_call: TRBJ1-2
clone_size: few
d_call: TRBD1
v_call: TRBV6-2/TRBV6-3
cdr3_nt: TGTGCCAGCCGGAACCCGACAGGGGATTATTTCTATGGCTACACCTTC
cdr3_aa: CASRNPTGDYFYGYTF

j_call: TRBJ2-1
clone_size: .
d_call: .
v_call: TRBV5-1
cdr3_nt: TGCGCCAGCAGCTTGGTCCCTACTCTCAATGAGCAGTTCTTC
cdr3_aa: CASSLVPTLNEQFF

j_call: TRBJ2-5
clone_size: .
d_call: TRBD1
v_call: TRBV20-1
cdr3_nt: TGCAGTGCAACGGGACAGGAGACATACCAAGAGACCCAGTACTTC
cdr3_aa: CSATGQETYQETQYF

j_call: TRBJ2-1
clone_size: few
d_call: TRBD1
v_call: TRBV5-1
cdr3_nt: TGCGCCAGCAGCTTGGAGGGACAGGACAATGAGCAGTTCTTC
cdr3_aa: CASSLEGQDNEQFF

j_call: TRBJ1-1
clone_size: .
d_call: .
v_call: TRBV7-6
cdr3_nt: TGTGCCAGCAAATTTTCAGCCTACACTGAAGCTTTCTTT
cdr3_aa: CASKFSAYTEAFF

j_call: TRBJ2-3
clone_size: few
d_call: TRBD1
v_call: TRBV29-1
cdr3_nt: TGCAGCGTTGAGGGCGGCAGGGGGCGCACAGATACGCAGTATTTT
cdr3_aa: CSVEGGRGRTDTQYF

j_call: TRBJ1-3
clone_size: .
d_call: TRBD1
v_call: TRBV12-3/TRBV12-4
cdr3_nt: TGTGCCAGCAGTCGAAGGGGGCTTGGAAACACCATATATTTT
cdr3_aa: CASSRRGLGNTIYF

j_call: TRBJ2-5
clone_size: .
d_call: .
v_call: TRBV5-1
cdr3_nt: TGCGCCAGCAGCTTTCCTAGACCCCAAGAGACCCAGTACTTC
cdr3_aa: CASSFPRPQETQYF